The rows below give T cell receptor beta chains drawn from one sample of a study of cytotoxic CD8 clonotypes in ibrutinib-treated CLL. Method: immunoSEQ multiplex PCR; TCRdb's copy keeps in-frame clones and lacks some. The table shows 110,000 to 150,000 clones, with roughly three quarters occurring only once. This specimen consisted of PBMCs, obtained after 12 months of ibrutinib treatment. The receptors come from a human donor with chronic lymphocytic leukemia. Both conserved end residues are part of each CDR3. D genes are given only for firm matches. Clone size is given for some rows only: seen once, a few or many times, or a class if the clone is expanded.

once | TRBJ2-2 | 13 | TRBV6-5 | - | CASSRDSYGELFF | TGTGCCAGCAGTCGAGACAGCTACGGGGAGCTGTTTTTT
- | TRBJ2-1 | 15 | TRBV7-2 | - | CASSLSTVSYNEQFF | TGTGCCAGCAGCTTAAGTACGGTATCTTACAATGAGCAGTTCTTC
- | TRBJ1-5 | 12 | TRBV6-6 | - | CASSTQDQPQHF | TGTGCCAGCAGTACCCAGGATCAGCCCCAGCATTTT
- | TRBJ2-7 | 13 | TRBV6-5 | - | CASSFGGIYEQYF | TGTGCCAGCAGTTTTGGGGGAATCTACGAGCAGTACTTC
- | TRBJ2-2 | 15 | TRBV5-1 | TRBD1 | CASSSGTGNTGELFF | TGCGCCAGCAGCTCCGGGACAGGGAACACCGGGGAGCTGTTTTTT
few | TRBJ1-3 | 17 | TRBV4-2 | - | CASSQVFRGSARNTIYF | TGTGCCAGCAGCCAAGTATTTAGGGGTTCCGCAAGAAACACCATATATTTT
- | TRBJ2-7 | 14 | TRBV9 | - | CASSVGGSSYEQYF | TGTGCCAGCAGTGTGGGGGGAAGCTCCTACGAGCAGTACTTC
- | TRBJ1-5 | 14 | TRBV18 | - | CASSPNQNNQPQHF | TGTGCCAGCTCACCAAACCAGAACAATCAGCCCCAGCATTTT
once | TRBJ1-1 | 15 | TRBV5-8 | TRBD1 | CASSLTGGRGTEAFF | TGTGCCAGCAGCTTGACAGGGGGCCGGGGCACTGAAGCTTTCTTT
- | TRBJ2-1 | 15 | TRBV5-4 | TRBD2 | CASSLGRLAGNEQFF | TGTGCCAGCAGCTTGGGAAGACTAGCTGGCAATGAGCAGTTCTTC